This is a list of T cell receptor beta chains from one sample in a study of CD8 T cells in ankylosing spondylitis. TCRdb redid the calling of the 5' RACE reads with MiXCR, one entry per CDR3 protein. The table includes hundreds of thousands of distinct CDR3 sequences, roughly 32% detected once. The sequenced material came from blood, either unsorted or a sorted T cell fraction (not recorded which). These receptors were taken from a male donor with ankylosing spondylitis or in good health (not recorded which). The CDR3 runs from the conserved cysteine through the conserved F or W. D genes are given only for firm matches. Clone sizes are given selectively: once, few, many, or a class where the clone is expanded.

d_call	clone_size	v_call	j_call	cdr3_aa	cdr3_nt
.	few	TRBV12-3/TRBV12-4	TRBJ2-1	CASSPRDPGWDEQFF	TGTGCCAGCAGTCCCCGGGACCCAGGGTGGGATGAGCAGTTCTTC
.	.	TRBV7-3	TRBJ2-3	CASSLKQLGDTQYF	TGTGCCAGCAGCTTAAAACAGCTGGGTGATACGCAGTATTTT
.	.	TRBV12-3/TRBV12-4	TRBJ2-3	CASSLNMAYTDTQYF	TGTGCCAGCAGCCTTAACATGGCATACACAGATACGCAGTATTTT
.	many	TRBV6-5	TRBJ1-2	CASTSVDLGYTF	TGTGCCAGCACTTCAGTGGATCTGGGCTACACCTTC
.	many	TRBV29-1	TRBJ2-3	CSVNRGADTDTQYF	TGCAGCGTTAATCGGGGGGCCGACACAGATACGCAGTATTTT
TRBD2	.	TRBV10-1	TRBJ2-3	CASSKRGGSDTQYF	TGCGCCAGCAGTAAGCGGGGGGGCTCAGATACGCAGTATTTT
TRBD2	few	TRBV29-1	TRBJ2-1	CSVDGLAGGPEYNEQFF	TGCAGCGTGGACGGACTAGCGGGGGGGCCCGAGTACAATGAGCAGTTCTTC
.	few	TRBV15	TRBJ2-1	CATSLAGSRSYNEQFF	TGTGCCACCAGCTTAGCAGGGAGCCGCTCCTACAATGAGCAGTTCTTC
TRBD2	.	TRBV10-3	TRBJ2-3	CAIRTLLGRGNTDTQYF	TGTGCCATCAGGACCCTCCTAGGGCGGGGGAACACAGATACGCAGTATTTT
.	few	TRBV6-1	TRBJ2-7	CASSRTPEGEQYF	TGTGCCAGCAGTAGGACGCCTGAAGGCGAGCAGTACTTC
TRBD1	.	TRBV5-5	TRBJ2-1	CASSLWDSHNEQFF	TGTGCCAGCAGCCTATGGGACAGCCACAATGAGCAGTTCTTC
.	few	TRBV10-2	TRBJ1-2	CASVRDTSNYGYTF	TGCGCCAGCGTACGGGACACTTCTAACTATGGCTACACCTTC
.	few	TRBV28	TRBJ2-5	CASSATGSQETQYF	TGTGCCAGCAGTGCCACAGGGTCCCAAGAGACCCAGTACTTC
.	few	TRBV6-6	TRBJ2-4	CASSYGRDIQYF	TGTGCCAGCAGTTACGGGCGGGACATTCAGTACTTC
.	.	TRBV6-1	TRBJ2-7	CASARQGQGGEQYF	TGTGCCAGCGCCCGTCAAGGGCAGGGGGGCGAGCAGTACTTC